A single sample is the source of the 31 T cell receptor beta chains below, sequenced in a study of blood T cell repertoires in COVID-19. Assay used: immunoSEQ multiplex PCR; TCRdb lists only in-frame clones, some missing. The sample lists more than 35,000 clones, around 87% occurring once. The sequenced material came from peripheral blood. These receptors were obtained from a man aged 55 to 70 with acute or convalescent COVID-19.

The chain has TRBV2 and TRBJ2-1; D possibly corresponds to TRBD1 (5 bases). CDR1 and CDR2 (germline): SNHLY, FYNNEI. V lost 4 bases to trimming and J lost 7 bases, with 8 bases between them. CDR3 length: 12 residues. The CDR3 reads CASSGQSNEQFF. CDR3 sequence (DNA): TGTGCCAGCAGTGGACAGAGTAATGAGCAGTTCTTC. The variable domain in full, with the rest retrieved from reference TRBV2 and TRBJ2-1, is EPEVTQTPSHQVTQMGQEVILRCVPISNHLYFYWYRQILGQKVEFLVSFYNNEISEKSEIFDDQFSVERPDGSNFTLKIRSTKLEDSAMYFCASSGQSNEQFFGPGTRLTVL.

V gene TRBV12-3 or TRBV12-4 combines with J gene TRBJ1-1, with D unresolved. The V gene lost 4 bases and the J gene lost 6 bases, with 9 bases spanning the gap. The CDR3 is made up of 12 amino acids. The CDR3 DNA is TGTGCCAGCAGTTCCCCTCGGGCTGAAGCTTTCTTT. Its protein product is CASSSPRAEAFF.

This clone was seen just once. The chain employs TRBV7-2 and TRBJ2-3; no firm D call. The germline gives CDR1 SGHTA, CDR2 FQGNSA. CDR3 size: 14 residues. Trimming took 4 bases from V and 1 from J, leaving 9 bases between them. CDR3 sequence (DNA): TGTGCCAGCAGCTCACTGCGTCGCACAGATACGCAGTATTTT. Translating gives CASSSLRRTDTQYF.

The V and J genes are TRBV10-3 and TRBJ1-2, with 9 bases aligning to TRBD1. The CDR3 is 14 amino acids. CDR1 and CDR2 (germline): ENHRY, SYGVKD. V shed 5 bases, J shed 8 bases, and the junction held 9 bases outside the gene matches. CDR3 protein: CAISTGQGSSGYTF. The CDR3, as DNA: TGTGCCATCAGTACGGGACAGGGTTCCTCAGGCTACACCTTC.

The chain employs TRBV24-1 and TRBJ2-3; D is ambiguous. Per the germline V gene, CDR1 is KGHDR and CDR2 is SFDVKD. The V end lost 10 bases, the J end lost 2 bases, and 12 bases lay between the germline ends. The CDR3 covers 13 residues. CDR3: CATGSPVTDTQYF. CDR3 nucleotide sequence: TGTGCCACGGGCAGCCCGGTCACAGATACGCAGTATTTT.

The chain joins TRBV28 to TRBJ2-2; D possibly corresponds to TRBD1 (6 bases). CDR1 is MDHEN, CDR2 SYDVKM, per germline. V was cut by 5 bases and J by 1 base, with 8 bases left in between. CDR3 length equals 14 residues. The CDR3 is CASSPGQNTGELFF. The CDR3 nucleotides read TGTGCCAGCAGTCCGGGACAGAACACCGGGGAGCTGTTTTTT.

The V call is TRBV6-5, the J call TRBJ1-4, with unresolved D. The CDR3 extends over 13 amino acids. The V end lost 1 base, the J end lost 7 bases, and 7 bases lay between the germline ends. CDR1 and CDR2 (germline): MNHEY, SVGAGI. CDR3 amino acids: CASSYYRGEKLFF. The CDR3 DNA reads as TGTGCCAGCAGTTACTATAGAGGTGAAAAACTGTTTTTT.

The V call is TRBV11-3, the J call TRBJ2-2; 16 bases line up with TRBD2. CDR1 is SGHNT and CDR2 is YENEEA in the germline V gene. V dropped 5 bases and J dropped 4; count of bases not matched to a gene: 7. The CDR3 has 18 residues. As DNA, the CDR3 is TGTGCCAGCAGCCCGGGACTAGCGGGAGGGCCGGGCACCGGGGAGCTGTTTTTT. Amino acid sequence: CASSPGLAGGPGTGELFF. The variable domain in full, with the rest retrieved from reference TRBV11-3 and TRBJ2-2, is EAGVVQSPRYKIIEKKQPVAFWCNPISGHNTLYWYLQNLGQGPELLIRYENEEAVDDSQLPKDRFSAERLKGVDSTLKIQPAELGDSAVYLCASSPGLAGGPGTGELFFGEGSRLTVL.

The chain couples TRBV2 to TRBJ2-1, with TRBD2 identical over 14 bases. The junction had 7 bases not matched to a gene; V was cut back by 6 bases and J by 9 bases. The CDR3 has 15 amino acids. Germline CDR1 is SNHLY and CDR2 is FYNNEI. The CDR3: CASRKTSGRAGEQFF. The CDR3 bases are TGTGCCAGCAGGAAGACTAGCGGGAGGGCCGGTGAGCAGTTCTTC.

In nucleotides, the CDR3 is TGTGCCAGCAGTTTAGACTACTCTGGAAACACCATATATTTT. Protein product: CASSLDYSGNTIYF. The chain uses TRBV28 and TRBJ1-3, with unresolved D. Trimming left V 2 bases short and J 0 bases short, with 5 bases between. The CDR3 loop spans 14 amino acids. Germline CDR1 MDHEN, CDR2 SYDVKM.

This clone was detected a few times. This chain uses TRBV25-1 with TRBJ1-3, with 10 bases that match TRBD1. The CDR3 is 17 amino acids. With 2 bases clipped from V and 0 bases from J, the junction kept 4 bases outside the gene matches. CDR1 and CDR2 from the germline V gene are MGHDK and SYGVNS. Here the CDR3 reads CASSERDRGASGNTIYF. CDR3 DNA sequence: TGTGCCAGCAGTGAACGGGACAGGGGTGCCTCTGGAAACACCATATATTTT.

CDR3 coding DNA: TGTGCCAGCACCCGAGGGGGAGCGGGGACTTATGAGCAGTTCTTC. This sequence encodes CASTRGGAGTYEQFF. The chain employs TRBV7-8 and TRBJ2-1, with a tentative D call TRBD2 (7 bases). Trimming cost V 7 bases and J 8 bases, with 21 bases left between them. The length of the CDR3 is 15 residues. Per germline, CDR1 SGHVS and CDR2 FQNEAQ.

This sequence joins TRBV24-1 and TRBJ2-5, with D unresolved. The CDR3 sequence is 14 residues long. The germline V gene encodes CDR1 KGHDR and CDR2 SFDVKD. The V end lost 3 bases, the J end lost 0 bases, and 7 bases lay between the germline ends. The CDR3 protein is CATSDLADQETQYF. Here the CDR3 DNA reads TGTGCCACCAGTGATCTGGCGGACCAAGAGACCCAGTACTTC.

This clone was counted between two and nine times. J is TRBJ2-2 and V is TRBV19, with TRBD2 identical over 7 bases. From germline, CDR1 is LNHDA and CDR2 SQIVND (reference sequence). The V segment lost 3 bases and the J segment 2 bases; nucleotides outside the gene matches: 6. CDR3 length: 16 residues. The CDR3 protein is CASSIPGRGNTGELFF. The DNA of the CDR3 is TGTGCCAGTAGTATCCCAGGGAGGGGAAACACCGGGGAGCTGTTTTTT.

The chain uses TRBV2 and TRBJ2-7; a weak D match, TRBD2 (6 bases). Germline CDR1 reads SNHLY; CDR2 reads FYNNEI. This CDR3 contains 15 residues. Trimming stripped 9 bases from V and 2 bases from J, with 20 bases between. CDR3 protein: CAREPWPGGAYEQYF. The CDR3 nucleotides read TGTGCCAGGGAGCCCTGGCCCGGGGGTGCCTACGAGCAGTACTTC.

This clone has a handful of counts. The rearrangement links TRBV7-2 to TRBJ2-2; 8 bases agree with TRBD1. The V gene's germline CDR1 is SGHTA and CDR2 FQGNSA. The trim removed 5 bases at V and 7 bases at J, leaving 9 bases unmatched. The CDR3 is made up of 15 amino acids. Here the CDR3 reads CASSPGQGLIGELFF. CDR3 DNA sequence: TGTGCCAGCAGCCCAGGACAGGGTTTGATCGGGGAGCTGTTTTTT.

This clone was counted a single time. The V gene is TRBV20-1, the J gene TRBJ1-5, with D uncertain. Germline loops: CDR1 DFQATT, CDR2 SNEGSKA (reference sequence). The CDR3 loop spans 11 amino acids. Between the trimmed V and J ends, which lost 6 bases and 15 bases, there was a span of 18 bases. CDR3 nucleotides: TGCAGTGCCCTGCGGGGAACCCAGTCGCATTTT. This translates into CSALRGTQSHF.

The CDR3: CASSPRDRVRSEQYF. In nucleotides, the CDR3 is TGTGCCAGTAGTCCCCGGGACAGGGTCAGGAGCGAGCAGTACTTC. This sequence joins TRBV19 and TRBJ2-7; 9 nucleotides match TRBD1. This CDR3 has 15 residues. Germline CDR1 is LNHDA and CDR2 is SQIVND (reference sequence). The trim removed 5 bases at V and 6 bases at J, leaving 11 bases unmatched.

V gene TRBV27 combines with J gene TRBJ1-1, with D uncertain. CDR1 and CDR2 from the germline V gene are MNHEY and SMNVEV (reference sequence). CDR3 length: 13 residues. The V end was cut by 1 base, the J end by 5 bases, with 8 bases between. In DNA form, the CDR3 reads TGTGCCAGCAGTTTATTCGGGGAAACTGAAGCTTTCTTT. Amino acids: CASSLFGETEAFF.

This chain uses TRBV25-1 with TRBJ2-1; TRBD2 matches at 7 bases. In germline, CDR1 is MGHDK, CDR2 SYGVNS. V lost 1 base to trimming and J lost 9 bases; unmatched junction nucleotides: 3. The CDR3 consists of 13 residues. CDR3 bases: TGTGCCAGCAGTGAATTTGGGGAGGGTGAGCAGTTCTTC. Protein product: CASSEFGEGEQFF.

The CDR3 coding sequence is TGCGCCAGCAGCTTGGCCGGGACAGTGGATTATGAGACCCAGTACTTC. Translated: CASSLAGTVDYETQYF. The chain combines TRBV5-1 with TRBJ2-5; 7 positions agree with TRBD1. The germline V gene encodes CDR1 SGHRS and CDR2 YFSETQ. Trimming took 0 bases from V and 5 from J; bases not matched to a gene: 10. The CDR3 sequence is 16 residues long.

The chain recombines TRBV7-2 with TRBJ2-1, with TRBD2 identical over 9 bases. The germline V gene has CDR1 SGHTA and CDR2 FQGNSA. V gave up 2 bases and J gave up 4 bases; unmatched junction bases: 3. CDR3 length: 15 amino acids. Here the CDR3 reads CASSLSTSGYNEQFF. For the CDR3, the DNA is TGTGCCAGCAGCTTAAGCACTAGCGGGTACAATGAGCAGTTCTTC.

CDR3 coding DNA: TGTGCCAGCAGCCAGGCGGGGGCTGGCTACACCTTC. Translation: CASSQAGAGYTF. This chain connects TRBV3-1 (or the pseudogene TRBV3-2) to TRBJ1-2, with D possibly TRBD1 on 6 matching bases. V shed 3 bases and J shed 7 bases, with 9 bases lying between them. Per germline, CDR1 LGHDT and CDR2 YNNKEL (reference sequence). CDR3 length equals 12 residues.

The V call is TRBV6-5, the J call TRBJ2-2; 9 bases align to TRBD2. This CDR3 contains 15 residues. V lost 5 bases and J lost 6; bases outside the gene matches: 7. Per the germline V gene, CDR1 is MNHEY and CDR2 is SVGAGI. For the CDR3, the DNA is TGTGCCAGCAGTCGGCCGGGACTAGCTTCCGGGGAGCTGTTTTTT. Protein sequence: CASSRPGLASGELFF.

This chain uses TRBV11-2 with TRBJ2-7; D call uncertain. V was pared by 5 bases and J by 5 bases, with 13 bases between. Germline V gene lookup returns CDR1 SGHAT and CDR2 FQNNGV. The CDR3 contains 13 residues. In DNA form, the CDR3 reads TGTGCCAGCAGCCCCCGAATCTACCACGAGCAGTACTTC. Translating gives CASSPRIYHEQYF.

The chain carries TRBV19 and TRBJ2-3; D ambiguous. Germline CDR1 is LNHDA and CDR2 is SQIVND (reference sequence). There are 12 residues in the CDR3. V was clipped by 7 bases and J by 2 bases, with 7 bases between them. The CDR3 here is CASNANTDTQYF. The CDR3 region has the DNA TGTGCCAGTAATGCGAACACAGATACGCAGTATTTT. The full variable domain, rest sourced from reference TRBV19 and TRBJ2-3, is DGGITQSPKYLFRKEGQNVTLSCEQNLNHDAMYWYRQDPGQGLRLIYYSQIVNDFQKGDIAEGYSVSREKKESFPLTVTSAQKNPTAFYLCASNANTDTQYFGPGTRLTVL.

In its sample, this clone was seen once. The chain joins TRBV29-1 to TRBJ1-4; D perhaps matches TRBD1 (5 bases). Looked up from germline, CDR1 is SQVTM and CDR2 is ANQGSEA. The CDR3 spans 13 residues. V was cut by 1 base and J by 8 bases, with 11 bases left in between. In DNA form, the CDR3 reads TGCAGCGTTGAAGTGGGGCGGGGCGAAAAACTGTTTTTT. Encoded protein: CSVEVGRGEKLFF.

The V and J genes are TRBV10-1 and TRBJ2-5; D might be TRBD2 (5 bases). Germline V gives CDR1 WNHNN, CDR2 SYGVQD (reference sequence). The CDR3 length is 16 residues. V was cut by 1 base and J by 0 bases, with 12 bases left in between. CDR3 sequence reads: CASSEFQRSHQETQYF. The CDR3 nucleotides are TGCGCCAGCAGTGAGTTCCAGCGGAGCCACCAAGAGACCCAGTACTTC.

The chain has TRBV9 and TRBJ2-5, with D tentatively TRBD2 (5 bases). The CDR3 extends over 17 amino acids. CDR1 SGDLS and CDR2 YYNGEE come from the germline V gene. V dropped 0 bases and J dropped 2 bases, with 17 bases sitting between them. As DNA, the CDR3 is TGTGCCAGCAGCGTAGCGGCGGCAGGCGGGCGACAAGAGACCCAGTACTTC. It yields the protein CASSVAAAGGRQETQYF.

The V gene is TRBV5-5, the J gene TRBJ1-2; TRBD1 matches at 7 bases. J gave up 0 bases and V 0 bases, and 5 bases lay outside the gene matches. This CDR3 has 16 amino acids. Germline V gene lookup returns CDR1 SGHKS and CDR2 YYEKEE (reference sequence). The DNA for the CDR3 is TGTGCCAGCAGCTTGGGCCAGGGGGGCTCTAACTATGGCTACACCTTC. It is translated as CASSLGQGGSNYGYTF. The complete variable domain, with remaining parts taken from reference TRBV5-5 and TRBJ1-2, reads DAGVTQSPTHLIKTRGQQVTLRCSPISGHKSVSWYQQVLGQGPQFIFQYYEKEERGRGNFPDRFSARQFPNYSSELNVNALLLGDSALYLCASSLGQGGSNYGYTFGSGTRLTVV.

The V gene is TRBV15, the J gene TRBJ1-6; tentatively, D is TRBD1 (5 bases). The CDR3 runs 14 residues. Per germline, CDR1 LNHNV and CDR2 YYDKDF (reference sequence). V dropped 0 bases and J dropped 11 bases, with 11 bases sitting between them. The CDR3 is CATSRDRAGPPLHF. The CDR3 DNA reads as TGTGCCACCAGCAGAGACAGGGCTGGGCCACCCCTCCACTTT.